The entry below describes one T cell receptor beta chain. The source of the sample is a study of blood T cell repertoires in COVID-19. Two negative PCRs, clearance, or symptom resolution were required of recovered Cohort 3 donors. Trimming cost V 5 bases and J 2 bases, with 13 bases left between them. Germline CDR1 is SGHTA and CDR2 is FQGTGA. The CDR3 spans 15 residues. TCRdb keeps only in-frame clones here, not all; method: immunoSEQ multiplex PCR. In the table there are hundreds of thousands of clones, approximately 90% of which are singletons. The receptor's source is a middle-aged woman who had recovered from COVID-19. The sample consisted of PBMCs or T cells enriched from blood (not recorded which). The genes are TRBV7-3 and TRBJ1-3; D is uncertain. The CDR3 region is CASSQRGGAGNTIYF. The CDR3 nucleotides read TGTGCCAGCAGCCAAAGAGGCGGCGCTGGAAACACCATATATTTT.